Below, 2 T cell receptor beta chains from the same sample are listed, as sequenced in a study of CD8+ T cells in alopecia areata. Once RNA had been extracted, it was reverse transcribed into cDNA to act as the sequencing template. The protocol was immunoSEQ multiplex PCR, while the TCRdb copy is restricted to in-frame clones and leaves out a portion. The table has 170,000 or so clones, 50% to 65% seen once. The treatment was: oral pan-JAK inhibitor, 5-10 mg twice daily. Sequenced here: CD8+ T cells sorted from blood, sampled at week 24, from a patient treated with tofacitinib. These receptor sequences come from a human donor with alopecia areata.

The chain is built from TRBV5-1 and TRBJ2-5; 8 bases match TRBD1. CDR3 length: 15 residues. The germline gives CDR1 SGHRS, CDR2 YFSETQ. V trimming: 2 bases; J trimming: 1 base; junction bases outside the gene matches: 4. The CDR3 DNA reads as TGCGCCAGCAGCTTTGACAGGGGACCCCAAGAGACCCAGTACTTC. Translation gives CASSFDRGPQETQYF. Based on the CDR3 plus reference TRBV5-1 and TRBJ2-5, the full variable domain is KAGVTQTPRYLIKTRGQQVTLSCSPISGHRSVSWYQQTPGQGLQFLFEYFSETQRNKGNFPGRFSGRQFSNSRSEMNVSTLELGDSALYLCASSFDRGPQETQYFGPGTRLLVL.

The V call is TRBV27, the J call TRBJ2-7; perhaps TRBD1 as D (5 bases). The CDR3 contains 13 residues. Germline assignment: CDR1 MNHEY and CDR2 SMNVEV (reference sequence). The germline V and J ends were trimmed by 5 bases and 2 bases, with 10 bases remaining between them. The CDR3 loop reads CASSVGRAYEQYF. In DNA form, the CDR3 reads TGTGCCAGCAGTGTCGGCAGGGCCTACGAGCAGTACTTC.